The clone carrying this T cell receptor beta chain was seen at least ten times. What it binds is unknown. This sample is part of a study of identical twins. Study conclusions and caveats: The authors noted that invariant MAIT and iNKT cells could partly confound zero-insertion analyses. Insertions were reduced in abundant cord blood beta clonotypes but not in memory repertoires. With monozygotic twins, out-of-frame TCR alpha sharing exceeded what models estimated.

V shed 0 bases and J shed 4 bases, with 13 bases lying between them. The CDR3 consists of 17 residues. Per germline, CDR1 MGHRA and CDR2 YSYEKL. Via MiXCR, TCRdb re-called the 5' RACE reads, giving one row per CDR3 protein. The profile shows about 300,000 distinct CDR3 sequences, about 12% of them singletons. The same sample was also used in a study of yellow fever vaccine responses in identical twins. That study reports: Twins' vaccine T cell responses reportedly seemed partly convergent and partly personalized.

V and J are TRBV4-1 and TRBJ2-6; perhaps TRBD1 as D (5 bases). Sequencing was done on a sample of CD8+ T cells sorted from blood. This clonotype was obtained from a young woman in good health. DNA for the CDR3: TGCGCCAGCAGCCAAGATCGTAGGGGTACAGGGGCCAACGTCCTGACTTTC. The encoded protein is CASSQDRRGTGANVLTF.